This T cell receptor beta chain was obtained from a study of blood T cell repertoires in COVID-19 (TCRdb year 2020). For context, the study as a whole: Samples from collaborators originated in the United States, Italy and Spain and spanned both the acute and convalescent phases of COVID-19. Where HLA class I and class II types were available, the types were taken from metadata supplied by the sample provider, not from assay-based typing. A de-identified subject ID, COVID-19 status, age in years and sex were almost always included in the sample metadata. The repertoires were released in a freely available public database intended as a resource for research on the immune response to SARS-CoV-2. Samples were obtained from the ongoing ImmuneRACE study (first 160 participants) and from over 1,000 subjects provided by 6 global collaborators. Subjects who had been exposed to COVID-19, were actively infected with it, or had recovered from it provided the deeply sampled blood TCRbeta repertoires that made up the dataset. The prospective study material was composed of cDNA or gDNA derived from T cells, B-cell-depleted T cells, or PBMCs. Here is what the overall study found, with its caveats: The amount of clinical and demographic metadata varied by source and participant and was provided uncurated.

The immunoSEQ Assay, a bias-controlled multiplex PCR, was used to amplify TCRbeta CDR3 regions from genomic DNA. The original pipeline was this. The number of nucleated cells in each sample was estimated by amplification of reference gene primers within the assay. To quantify the absolute abundance of each unique TCRbeta CDR3 rearrangement, sequence reads were collapsed and filtered. For each sample, productive Simpson clonality was calculated by taking the square root of Simpson's diversity index across productive rearrangements. TCRdb took this table from immuneACCESS and kept in-frame rearrangements with V and J called. Such tables lack part of the clones; where checked against another copy, unresolved V genes explain under half of the gap, and the rest is unexplained. Clone size and the V and J calls come from that table; the DNA yielded D and trimming. The sample has roughly 100,000 clones on record, about four fifths of them singletons. The ten largest clones add up to approximately 9% of the sample.

Of note for this clone: This receptor's antigen is unknown. No per-base quality is available; no much larger clone lies one base away.

The collaborating institutions used their own protocols to collect whole blood in K2EDTA tubes. Collaborator samples were shipped for TCRbeta analysis as frozen whole blood, isolated PBMCs, or DNA extracted from either sample type. The source material was peripheral blood. This receptor was taken from a woman in her seventies with acute or convalescent COVID-19.

The DNA sequence is given as TGCGCCAGCAGCCAAGAAAGGGGCGCGAGAGAGACCCAGTACTTC. This codes for CASSQERGARETQYF. The receptor chain draws on TRBV4-1 and TRBJ2-5; the D region possibly corresponds to TRBD1 (5 bases align). The CDR1 and CDR2 encoded by the germline V gene are MGHRA and YSYEKL. V loses 0 bases, J loses 4 bases, and the germline ends lie 12 bases apart. The CDR3 has 15 amino acids, counting the end cysteine and phenylalanine. Kept here is only the CDR3 DNA, which spans 45 bases and is read in frame from base 1.